One and the same sample provided the 22 T cell receptor beta chains below, sequenced in a study of blood T cell repertoires in COVID-19. Some clones are missing from TCRdb's copy, which holds only in-frame ones; the method was immunoSEQ multiplex PCR. The sample holds roughly 190,000 clones, roughly 82% seen once. The specimen sequenced was peripheral blood. The origin of the receptors is a woman in her sixties or seventies with COVID-19, enrolled during active disease.

V usage is TRBV27 and J usage is TRBJ2-5; 8 positions agree with TRBD1. This CDR3 spans 15 amino acids. Trimming removed 5 bases from V and 5 bases from J; junction bases left unmatched: 10. Germline CDR1 is MNHEY and CDR2 is SMNVEV (reference sequence). This CDR3 reads CASSIQGARLETQYF. The CDR3 nucleotides are TGTGCCAGCAGTATCCAGGGGGCAAGGTTGGAGACCCAGTACTTC.

The chain recombines TRBV30 with TRBJ1-5; no clear D gene. V gave up 1 base and J gave up 2 bases, with 9 bases separating them. Germline assignment: CDR1 GTSNPN and CDR2 SVGIG (reference sequence). The CDR3 sequence is 14 residues long. DNA for the CDR3: TGTGCCTGGAGTGCCGGACTGGGCAATCAGCCCCAGCATTTT. It yields the protein CAWSAGLGNQPQHF.

The J gene is TRBJ1-4, the V gene TRBV19; D gene ambiguous. V lost 5 bases and J 0 bases, leaving 10 bases between the germline ends. CDR1 is LNHDA and CDR2 is SQIVND in the germline V gene (reference sequence). CDR3 size: 15 residues. DNA for the CDR3: TGTGCCAGTAGTGGTCAGTTCACAACTAATGAAAAACTGTTTTTT. Its translation: CASSGQFTTNEKLFF.

The table lists this clone with a few counts. The chain combines TRBV30 with TRBJ2-5, with 7 bases aligning to TRBD2. CDR3 length: 14 residues. In germline, CDR1 is GTSNPN, CDR2 SVGIG (reference sequence). J gave up 3 bases and V 4 bases, and 8 bases lay outside the gene matches. CDR3 DNA: TGTGCCTGGACCTCGGGGGGAGTGAAAGAGACCCAGTACTTC. This sequence encodes CAWTSGGVKETQYF.

The chain has TRBV4-2 and TRBJ2-3; D is unclear. V was clipped by 1 base and J by 6 bases, with 11 bases between them. Germline V lookup: CDR1 LGHNA, CDR2 YNFKEQ. CDR3 length: 14 residues. DNA for the CDR3: TGTGCCAGCAGCCAAGCGCGCGAGCCCGATACGCAGTATTTT. Amino acids: CASSQAREPDTQYF.

J is TRBJ1-3 and V is TRBV7-2; unclear D gene. Germline-derived CDR1 and CDR2 are SGHTA and FQGNSA. V lost 5 bases and J 5 bases, leaving 13 bases between the germline ends. This CDR3 is 14 amino acids long. This chain's CDR3 is CASSPVGSRNTIYF. CDR3 sequence (DNA): TGTGCCAGCAGCCCTGTGGGCAGCCGAAACACCATATATTTT.

This clone was counted only a few times. The genes are TRBV6-5 and TRBJ2-2; a weak D match, TRBD2 (5 bases). The CDR3 runs 12 residues. The V end lost 6 bases, the J end lost 5 bases, and 7 bases lay between the germline ends. Germline V gives CDR1 MNHEY, CDR2 SVGAGI. The CDR3 bases are TGTGCCAGCAGCGCGGGTACCGGGGAGCTGTTTTTT. It is translated as CASSAGTGELFF.

This clone was seen only once. V usage is TRBV28 and J usage is TRBJ1-3, with TRBD1 matching 8 bases. V trimming: 3 bases; J trimming: 2 bases; junction bases outside the gene matches: 3. The CDR3 runs 15 residues. Germline assignment: CDR1 MDHEN and CDR2 SYDVKM. The CDR3 DNA reads as TGTGCCAGCAGTTTCGGGGACAGGACTGGAAACACCATATATTTT. The encoded protein is CASSFGDRTGNTIYF.

This clone was recorded only once. In the same sample, other DNA sequences code for this CDR3. This chain joins TRBV7-9 and TRBJ1-4, with TRBD1 identical over 8 bases. The CDR3 spans 14 residues. Germline CDR1 is SEHNR and CDR2 is FQNEAQ (reference sequence). V lost 5 bases to trimming and J lost 8 bases; unmatched junction nucleotides: 7. Here the CDR3 DNA reads TGTGCCAGCAGCCAAGGACAGGGAGGGGAAAAACTGTTTTTT. Amino acid sequence: CASSQGQGGEKLFF.

This clone showed up just a few times. The chain recombines TRBV19 with TRBJ2-6, with TRBD1 as a possible D gene (5 bases). The V end was cut by 2 bases, the J end by 0 bases, with 8 bases between. CDR1 and CDR2 (germline): LNHDA, SQIVND (reference sequence). The CDR3 is made up of 16 amino acids. CDR3 amino acids: CASSIQGLSGANVLTF. The CDR3 coding sequence is TGTGCCAGTAGTATACAGGGCCTCTCTGGGGCCAACGTCCTGACTTTC.

The chain couples TRBV24-1 to TRBJ2-7; 9 bases line up with TRBD2. The CDR3 is 15 residues long. The V gene's germline CDR1 is KGHDR and CDR2 SFDVKD. V lost 3 bases and J lost 3; bases outside the gene matches: 5. The CDR3 sequence: CATSDRASGNYEQYF. CDR3 nucleotides: TGTGCCACCAGTGATCGGGCTAGCGGGAACTACGAGCAGTACTTC.

This clone has at least ten counts. V is TRBV7-9 and J is TRBJ2-1; TRBD1 matches at 9 bases. Germline lookup yields CDR1 SEHNR and CDR2 FQNEAQ (reference sequence). V lost 6 bases to trimming and J lost 1 base; unmatched junction nucleotides: 16. This CDR3 contains 19 residues. For the CDR3, the DNA is TGTGCCAGCAGTTCTTACCTTGGTACGGGACAGGGTTCCTACAATGAGCAGTTCTTC. It encodes CASSSYLGTGQGSYNEQFF.

This clone has just a few counts. DNA for the CDR3: TGTGCCAGCAGCTCGGGACAGGGAGACACAGATACGCAGTATTTT. Translation: CASSSGQGDTDTQYF. This sequence joins TRBV7-3 and TRBJ2-3; 9 bases align to TRBD1. From germline, CDR1 is SGHTA and CDR2 FQGTGA. The length of the CDR3 is 15 residues. After removal of 4 bases from V and 2 bases from J, the junction contained 4 bases not matched to a gene.

This clone was detected only a few times. V gene TRBV19 combines with J gene TRBJ2-1; 15 nucleotides match TRBD2. Germline V CDR1 and CDR2: LNHDA, SQIVND (reference sequence). V lost 5 bases and J lost 8; bases outside the gene matches: 4. CDR3 size: 15 residues. CDR3 region: CASSWTSGRADEQFF. CDR3 sequence (DNA): TGTGCCAGTAGTTGGACTAGCGGGAGGGCCGATGAGCAGTTCTTC.

The chain is built from TRBV27 and TRBJ2-2; D is unresolved. The CDR3 totals 15 residues. The V end was cut by 5 bases, the J end by 2 bases, with 12 bases between. Per germline, CDR1 MNHEY and CDR2 SMNVEV (reference sequence). The CDR3 nucleotides are TGTGCCAGCAGTCCTCACTTGGGCAACACCGGGGAGCTGTTTTTT. Encoded protein: CASSPHLGNTGELFF.

The rearrangement joins TRBV7-8 to TRBJ1-1, with D hard to call. The germline V gene has CDR1 SGHVS and CDR2 FQNEAQ. The CDR3 has 13 residues. V dropped 0 bases and J dropped 6 bases, with 8 bases sitting between them. The DNA of the CDR3 is TGTGCCAGCAGCTTAGCCGGTATAGCTGAAGCTTTCTTT. Encoded protein: CASSLAGIAEAFF. Together with reference TRBV7-8 and TRBJ1-1, the CDR3 gives the full variable domain: GAGVSQSPRYKVAKRGQDVALRCDPISGHVSLFWYQQALGQGPEFLTYFQNEAQLDKSGLPSDRFFAERPEGSVSTLKIQRTQQEDSAVYLCASSLAGIAEAFFGQGTRLTVV.

The chain links TRBV30 to TRBJ1-5; 10 bases align to TRBD1. Per germline, CDR1 GTSNPN and CDR2 SVGIG (reference sequence). The CDR3 extends over 18 amino acids. Trimming at V came to 2 bases and at J to 1 base, leaving 11 bases not matched to a gene. The CDR3 DNA is TGTGCCTGGAGTATTCCGGGACAGGGGATTGGGAGCAATCAGCCCCAGCATTTT. This gives the protein CAWSIPGQGIGSNQPQHF.

The chain uses TRBV10-3 and TRBJ1-1; D is possibly TRBD1 (6 bases). Germline CDR1 reads ENHRY; CDR2 reads SYGVKD. V was cut by 7 bases and J by 2 bases, with 14 bases left in between. The CDR3 consists of 14 residues. Here the CDR3 DNA reads TGTGCCATCACAGGGACAAGGGCAAACACTGAAGCTTTCTTT. Translation: CAITGTRANTEAFF.

The CDR3 protein is CASSTGQGARTEAFF. DNA of the CDR3: TGCGCCAGCAGCACCGGACAGGGGGCGAGAACTGAAGCTTTCTTT. The rearrangement links TRBV5-1 to TRBJ1-1; 11 nucleotides agree with TRBD1. The CDR3 length is 15 residues. The germline gives CDR1 SGHRS, CDR2 YFSETQ. With V trimmed by 4 bases and J by 5 bases, 7 bases remained unmatched.

J is TRBJ1-2 and V is TRBV28, with D uncertain. This CDR3 contains 16 residues. Germline-derived CDR1 and CDR2 are MDHEN and SYDVKM. V gave up 5 bases and J gave up 4 bases, with 20 bases separating them. The CDR3 is CASSPRTAASGYGYTF. DNA for the CDR3: TGTGCCAGCAGTCCTCGGACCGCCGCAAGCGGCTATGGCTACACCTTC.

The chain joins TRBV9 to TRBJ2-2, with 10 nucleotides matching TRBD1. V gave up 4 bases and J gave up 2 bases; unmatched junction bases: 5. Germline lookup yields CDR1 SGDLS and CDR2 YYNGEE. The CDR3 runs 16 residues. CDR3 residues: CASSYGQGVNTGELFF. In DNA, the CDR3 is TGTGCCAGCAGCTATGGACAGGGGGTAAACACCGGGGAGCTGTTTTTT.

The V gene is TRBV5-1, the J gene TRBJ2-6; 7 positions agree with TRBD1. Trimming cost V 5 bases and J 4 bases; bases outside gene matches: 12. Germline V gene data show CDR1 as SGHRS and CDR2 as YFSETQ. The CDR3 loop spans 17 amino acids. The CDR3 loop is CASRSTGITAGANVLTF. The CDR3 nucleotides read TGCGCCAGCAGATCGACAGGGATTACCGCGGGGGCCAACGTCCTGACTTTC.